Sequencing of this TCR beta chain was carried out in a study of shared clonotypes between healthy human individuals. Profiling relied on immunoSEQ multiplex PCR, and the TCRdb table lists in-frame clones only, not all of them. The top ten clones hold under 0.45% of a sample with 2.3 million or so clones, 93% of them seen once. This sequence originates from a man aged 18 to 30 in good health. Some clones in this sample may be carry-over from other donors' samples. The material sequenced was naive CD4+ T cells from PBMCs. Subset specified: CD45RA+ positively selected.

This chain's CDR3 is CAISRGGVYGYTF. CDR3 DNA: TGTGCGATAAGCAGAGGGGGGGTATATGGCTACACCTTC. This chain joins TRBV6-5 and TRBJ1-2; the D gene is possibly TRBD1 (6 bases). The CDR3 is 13 amino acids. CDR1 is MNHEY and CDR2 is SVGAGI in the germline V gene.